This TCR beta chain comes out of a study of metastatic and nonmetastatic thyroid tumors. Background on the study: A comparison of repertoires was made across blood and tumor or nodule tissue from malignant and benign thyroid patients.

Nobody among the patients had been given any treatment before thyroid surgery. Authors' methods: Building a distant-metastasis classifier for papillary thyroid cancer drew on CDR3 differences across clinicopathological groups. With MiXCR, TCRdb called clones anew from the PCR reads. None of the V and J calls come from the authors' own analysis; TCRdb made them. This sample has approximately 30,000 clones, with 16% found just once. CDR3 length: 18 amino acids. The V gene end was trimmed by 0 bases and the J gene end by 8 bases; junction bases not matched to a gene: 13. In germline, CDR1 is SGHAT, CDR2 FQDESV (reference sequence). The study, taken as a whole, reports: The reported finding was significantly higher TCR beta diversity in malignant thyroid tumors relative to benign nodules, in blood and tumor.

There are many counts of this clone. Its antigen remains unidentified. The sequenced material came from blood. This chain joins TRBV11-1 and TRBJ2-1, with 10 bases lining up with TRBD1. The TCR comes from a female donor with papillary thyroid cancer or a benign thyroid nodule (not recorded which). Some clones in this sample may be carry-over from other donors' samples. The CDR3 sequence: CASSLALRRDRGYDEQFF. The CDR3 nucleotides are TGTGCCAGCAGCTTAGCGCTCAGAAGGGACAGGGGTTACGATGAGCAGTTCTTC. The whole variable domain, remainder taken from reference TRBV11-1 and TRBJ2-1, is EAEVAQSPRYKITEKSQAVAFWCDPISGHATLYWYRQILGQGPELLVQFQDESVVDDSQLPKDRFSAERLKGVDSTLKIQPAELGDSAMYLCASSLALRRDRGYDEQFFGPGTRLTVL.